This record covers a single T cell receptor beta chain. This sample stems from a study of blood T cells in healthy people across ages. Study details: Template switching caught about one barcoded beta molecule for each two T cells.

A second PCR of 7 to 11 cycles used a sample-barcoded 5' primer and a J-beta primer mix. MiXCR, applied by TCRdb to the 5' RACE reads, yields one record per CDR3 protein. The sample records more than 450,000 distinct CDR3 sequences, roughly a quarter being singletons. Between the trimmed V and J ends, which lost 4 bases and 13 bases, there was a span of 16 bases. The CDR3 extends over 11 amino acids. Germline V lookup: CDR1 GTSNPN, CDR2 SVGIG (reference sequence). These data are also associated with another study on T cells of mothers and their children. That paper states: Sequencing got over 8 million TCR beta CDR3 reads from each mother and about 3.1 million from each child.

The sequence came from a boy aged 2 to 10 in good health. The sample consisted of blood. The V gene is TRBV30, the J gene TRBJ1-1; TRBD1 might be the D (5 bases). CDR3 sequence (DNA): TGTGCCTGGAAGACAGCCTGGAATGTTTTCTTT. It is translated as CAWKTAWNVFF.